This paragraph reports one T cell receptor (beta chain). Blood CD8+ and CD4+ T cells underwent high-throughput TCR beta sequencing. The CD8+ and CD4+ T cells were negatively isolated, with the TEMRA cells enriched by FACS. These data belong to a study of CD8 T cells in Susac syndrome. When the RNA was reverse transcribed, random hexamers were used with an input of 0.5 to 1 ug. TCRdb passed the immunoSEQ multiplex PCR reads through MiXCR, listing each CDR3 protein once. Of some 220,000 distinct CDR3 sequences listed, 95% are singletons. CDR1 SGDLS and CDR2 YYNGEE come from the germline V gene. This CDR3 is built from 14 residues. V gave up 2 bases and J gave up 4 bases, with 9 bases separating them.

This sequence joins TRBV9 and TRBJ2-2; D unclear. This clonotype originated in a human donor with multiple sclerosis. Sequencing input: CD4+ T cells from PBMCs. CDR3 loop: CASSVLSTTGELFF. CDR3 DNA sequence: TGTGCCAGCAGCGTGCTTTCTACCACCGGGGAGCTGTTTTTT.